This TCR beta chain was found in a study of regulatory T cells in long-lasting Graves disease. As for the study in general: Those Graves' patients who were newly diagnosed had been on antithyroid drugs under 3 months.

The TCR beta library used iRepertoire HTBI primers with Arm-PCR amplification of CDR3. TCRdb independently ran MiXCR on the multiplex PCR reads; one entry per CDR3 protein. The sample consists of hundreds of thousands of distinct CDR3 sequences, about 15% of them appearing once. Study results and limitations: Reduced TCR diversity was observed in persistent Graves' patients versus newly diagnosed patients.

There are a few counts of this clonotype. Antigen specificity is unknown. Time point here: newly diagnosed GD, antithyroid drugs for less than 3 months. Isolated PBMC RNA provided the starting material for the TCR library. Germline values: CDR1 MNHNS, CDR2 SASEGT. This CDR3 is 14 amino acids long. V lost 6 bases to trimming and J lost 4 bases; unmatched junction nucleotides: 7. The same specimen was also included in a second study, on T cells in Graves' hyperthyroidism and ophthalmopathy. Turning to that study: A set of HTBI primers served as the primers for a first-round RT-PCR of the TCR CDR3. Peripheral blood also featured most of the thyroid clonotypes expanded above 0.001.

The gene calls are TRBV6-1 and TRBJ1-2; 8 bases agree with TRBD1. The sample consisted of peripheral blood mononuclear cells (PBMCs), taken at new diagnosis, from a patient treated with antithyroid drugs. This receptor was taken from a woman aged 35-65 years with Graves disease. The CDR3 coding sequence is TGTGCCAGCAGAGATGGACAGGGTACCTATGGCTACACCTTC. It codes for CASRDGQGTYGYTF.